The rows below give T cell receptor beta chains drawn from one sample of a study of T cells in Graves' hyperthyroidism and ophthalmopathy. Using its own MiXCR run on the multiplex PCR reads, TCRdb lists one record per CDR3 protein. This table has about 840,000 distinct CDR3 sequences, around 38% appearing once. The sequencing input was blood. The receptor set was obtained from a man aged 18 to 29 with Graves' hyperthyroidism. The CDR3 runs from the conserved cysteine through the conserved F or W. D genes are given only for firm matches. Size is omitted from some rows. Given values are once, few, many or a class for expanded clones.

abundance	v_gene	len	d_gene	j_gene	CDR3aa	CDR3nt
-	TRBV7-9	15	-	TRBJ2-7	CASSERTASSYEQYF	TGTGCCAGCAGCGAAAGGACTGCGAGCTCCTACGAGCAGTACTTC
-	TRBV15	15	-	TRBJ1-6	CASSPGQANNSPLHF	TGTGCCAGCAGCCCGGGCCAGGCGAATAATTCACCCCTCCACTTT
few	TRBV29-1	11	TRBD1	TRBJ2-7	CSLGQGYEQYF	TGCAGTTTGGGACAGGGGTACGAGCAGTACTTC
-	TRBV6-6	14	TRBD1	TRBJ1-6	CASSVRQGGSPLHF	TGTGCCAGCAGCGTCCGACAGGGAGGTTCACCCCTCCACTTT
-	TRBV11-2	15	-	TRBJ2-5	CASSSQGQGWETQYF	TGTGCCAGCAGCTCCCAGGGTCAGGGGTGGGAGACCCAGTACTTC
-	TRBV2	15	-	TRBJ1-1	CASVDSLLPRTEAFF	TGTGCCAGCGTCGACAGTCTTCTCCCCCGCACTGAAGCTTTCTTT
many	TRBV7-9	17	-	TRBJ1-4	CASSWLTLTGTNEKLFF	TGTGCCAGCAGCTGGTTGACACTGACAGGCACTAATGAAAAACTGTTTTTT
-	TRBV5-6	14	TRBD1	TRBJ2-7	CASSLGQGDCEQYF	TGTGCCAGCAGCTTGGGACAGGGAGACTGCGAGCAGTACTTC
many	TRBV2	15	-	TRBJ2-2	CASRSRTVNTGELFF	TGTGCCAGCAGATCGCGGACAGTGAACACCGGGGAGCTGTTTTTT
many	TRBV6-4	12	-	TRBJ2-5	CASSVAQETQYF	TGTGCCAGCAGTGTTGCTCAAGAGACCCAGTACTTC
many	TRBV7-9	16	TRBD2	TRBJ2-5	CASSSGLAGAGETQYF	TGTGCCAGCAGCTCTGGACTAGCGGGAGCTGGAGAGACCCAGTACTTC
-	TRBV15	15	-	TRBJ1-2	CATSRDLTDSYGYTF	TGTGCCACCAGCAGAGACCTGACGGACTCCTATGGCTACACCTTC
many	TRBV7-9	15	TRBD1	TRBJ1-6	CASSVTGGSNSPLHF	TGTGCCAGCAGCGTGACAGGGGGGTCGAATTCACCCCTCCACTTT
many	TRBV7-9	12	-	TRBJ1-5	CASSLLEGNRHF	TGTGCCAGCAGCCTCCTGGAGGGGAACCGCCATTTT
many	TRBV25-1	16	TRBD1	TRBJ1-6	CASSEQRQGVRSPLHF	TGTGCCAGCAGTGAACAGCGACAGGGGGTCAGGTCACCCCTCCACTTT
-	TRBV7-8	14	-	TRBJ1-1	CASSLPLENTEAFF	TGTGCCAGCAGCTTACCCCTAGAGAACACTGAAGCTTTCTTT
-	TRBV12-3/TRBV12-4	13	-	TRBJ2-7	CASSRGASYEQYF	TGTGCCAGCAGTCGGGGGGCCTCCTACGAGCAGTACTTC
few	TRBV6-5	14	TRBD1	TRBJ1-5	CASSPYRGNQPQHF	TGTGCCAGCAGTCCCTACAGGGGGAATCAGCCCCAGCATTTT
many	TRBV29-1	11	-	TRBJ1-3	CSGDIGNTIYF	TGCAGCGGGGACATTGGAAACACCATATATTTT
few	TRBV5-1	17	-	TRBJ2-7	CASSPDYSKALSYEQYF	TGCGCCAGCAGCCCGGACTACTCAAAGGCCCTTTCCTACGAGCAGTACTTC
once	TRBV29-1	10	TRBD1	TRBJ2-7	CFGTVLQQYF	TGCTTTGGGACAGTCTTACAGCAGTACTTC
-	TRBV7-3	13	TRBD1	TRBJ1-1	CASSLFGQDQAFF	TGTGCCAGCAGCTTATTTGGACAGGACCAAGCTTTCTTT
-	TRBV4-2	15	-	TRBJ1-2	CASSQGGTAAGGYTF	TGTGCCAGCAGCCAAGGTGGAACCGCCGCCGGGGGCTACACCTTC
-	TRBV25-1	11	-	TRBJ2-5	CASSFALTQYF	TGTGCCAGCTCGTTCGCTTTGACCCAGTACTTC
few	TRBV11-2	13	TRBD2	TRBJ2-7	CASSRLALYEQYF	TGTGCCAGCAGTCGACTAGCTCTCTACGAGCAGTACTTC
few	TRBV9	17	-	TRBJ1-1	CASSPGLLLSVNTEAFF	TGCGCCAGCAGCCCAGGACTTCTTCTCTCCGTGAACACTGAAGCTTTCTTT
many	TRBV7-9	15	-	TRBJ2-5	CASSPGPMAQETQYF	TGTGCCAGCAGCCCCGGACCGATGGCTCAAGAGACCCAGTACTTC
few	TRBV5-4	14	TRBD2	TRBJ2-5	CASSLFGGRETQYF	TGTGCCAGCAGCTTGTTTGGCGGGAGAGAGACCCAGTACTTC
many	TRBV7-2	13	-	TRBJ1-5	CASSWHSNQPQHF	TGTGCCAGCAGCTGGCATAGCAATCAGCCCCAGCATTTT
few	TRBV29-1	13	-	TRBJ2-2	CSGGRGVGGELFF	TGCAGCGGAGGGCGAGGGGTTGGCGGGGAGCTGTTTTTT
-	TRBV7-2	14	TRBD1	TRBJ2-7	CASSSGTGWHEQYF	TGTGCCAGCAGTTCCGGGACAGGGTGGCACGAGCAGTACTTC
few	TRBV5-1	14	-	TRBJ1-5	CASSLLGADQPQHF	TGCGCCAGCAGCCTTCTGGGGGCAGATCAGCCCCAGCATTTT
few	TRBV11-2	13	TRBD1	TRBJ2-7	CASSRGQGGEQYF	TGTGCCAGCTCCCGGGGACAGGGAGGCGAGCAGTACTTC
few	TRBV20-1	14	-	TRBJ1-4	CSAQDSTTNEKLFF	TGCAGTGCTCAAGACAGTACAACTAATGAAAAACTGTTTTTT
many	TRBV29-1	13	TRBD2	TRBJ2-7	CSVVAGGNYEQYF	TGCAGCGTCGTAGCGGGAGGGAACTACGAGCAGTACTTC
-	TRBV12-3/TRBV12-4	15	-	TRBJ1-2	CASSHRGRDLYGYTF	TGTGCCAGCAGTCACCGGGGCAGGGATCTCTATGGCTACACCTTC
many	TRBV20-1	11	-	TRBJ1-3	CSALSGNTIYF	TGCAGTGCACTCTCTGGAAACACCATATATTTT
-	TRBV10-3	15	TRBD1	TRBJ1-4	CASSSDRGRDEKLFF	TGTGCCAGCAGTTCGGACAGGGGGAGGGATGAAAAACTGTTTTTT
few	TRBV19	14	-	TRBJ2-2	CASSIIPGTADLFF	TGTGCCAGTAGTATCATCCCCGGGACCGCGGATCTGTTTTTT
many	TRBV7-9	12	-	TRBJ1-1	CASSLVDTEAFF	TGTGCCAGCAGCTTAGTGGACACTGAAGCTTTCTTT
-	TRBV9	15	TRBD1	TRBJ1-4	CASSPYEGAGEKLFF	TGTGCCAGCAGCCCCTATGAGGGGGCGGGTGAAAAACTGTTTTTT
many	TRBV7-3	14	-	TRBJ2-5	CASSFGSGQETQYF	TGTGCCAGCAGCTTTGGTTCAGGACAAGAGACCCAGTACTTC
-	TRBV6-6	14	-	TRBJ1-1	CASSYARVATEAFF	TGTGCCAGCAGTTACGCCCGGGTTGCCACTGAAGCTTTCTTT
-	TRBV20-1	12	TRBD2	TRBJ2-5	CSANGREETQYF	TGCAGTGCTAATGGGCGGGAGGAGACCCAGTACTTC
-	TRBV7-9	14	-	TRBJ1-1	CASSLLGAFTEAFF	TGTGCCAGCAGCCTGCTAGGGGCTTTCACTGAAGCTTTCTTT
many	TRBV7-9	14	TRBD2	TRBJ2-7	CASSLAERGGEQYF	TGTGCCAGCAGCCTAGCGGAGCGAGGTGGCGAGCAGTACTTC
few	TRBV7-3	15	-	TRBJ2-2	CASSQERTNTGELFF	TGTGCCAGCAGCCAAGAAAGGACGAACACCGGGGAGCTGTTTTTT
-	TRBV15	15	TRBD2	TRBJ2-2	CATSAESGGSGELFF	TGTGCCACCAGCGCGGAGAGCGGGGGGTCCGGGGAGCTGTTTTTT
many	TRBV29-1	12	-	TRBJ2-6	CSVETGANVLTF	TGCAGCGTTGAAACTGGGGCCAACGTCCTGACTTTC
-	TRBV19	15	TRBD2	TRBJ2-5	CASSIRAGAGETQYF	TGTGCCAGTAGTATTCGAGCGGGAGCTGGGGAGACCCAGTACTTC
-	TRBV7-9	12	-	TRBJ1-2	CASVEGTGGYTF	TGTGCCAGCGTCGAGGGGACTGGCGGCTACACCTTC
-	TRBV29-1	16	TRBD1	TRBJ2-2	CSVQRQGATGTGELLF	TGCAGCGTCCAAAGACAGGGGGCAACGGGCACCGGGGAGCTGCTTTTT
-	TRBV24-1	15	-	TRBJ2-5	CATSETGTRVETQYF	TGTGCCACCAGTGAAACAGGGACCAGGGTAGAGACCCAGTACTTC
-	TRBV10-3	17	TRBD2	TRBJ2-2	CAISESLAGGPAGELFF	TGTGCCATCAGTGAGTCGCTAGCGGGAGGGCCTGCCGGGGAGCTGTTTTTT